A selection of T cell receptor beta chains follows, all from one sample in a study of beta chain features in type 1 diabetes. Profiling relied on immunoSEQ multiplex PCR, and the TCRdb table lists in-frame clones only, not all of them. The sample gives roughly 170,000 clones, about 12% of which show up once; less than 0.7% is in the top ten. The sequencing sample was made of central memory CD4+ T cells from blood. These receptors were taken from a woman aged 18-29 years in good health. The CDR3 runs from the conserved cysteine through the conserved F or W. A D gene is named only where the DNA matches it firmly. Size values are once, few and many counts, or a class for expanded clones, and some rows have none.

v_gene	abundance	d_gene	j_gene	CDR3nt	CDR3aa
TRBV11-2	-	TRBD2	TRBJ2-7	TGTGCCAGCAGCTTAGATACTAGCGGGGTCTACGAGCAGTACTTC	CASSLDTSGVYEQYF
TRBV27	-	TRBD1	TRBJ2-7	TGTGCCAGCAGTTTTTCGACCGGGACAGGGACCTACGAGCAGTACTTC	CASSFSTGTGTYEQYF
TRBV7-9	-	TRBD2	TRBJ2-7	TGTGCCAGCTTCTCTAGCGGGAGTGGCTCCTACGAGCAGTACTTC	CASFSSGSGSYEQYF
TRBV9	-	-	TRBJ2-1	TGTGCCAGCAGCCGCACAGGGTACTACAATGAGCAGTTCTTC	CASSRTGYYNEQFF
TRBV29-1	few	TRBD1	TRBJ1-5	TGCAGCGCAACAGGGGATGTGGGACAGCCCCAGCATTTT	CSATGDVGQPQHF
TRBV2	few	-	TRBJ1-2	TGTGCCAGCAGATCTACTAACTATGGCTACACCTTC	CASRSTNYGYTF
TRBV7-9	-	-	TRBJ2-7	TGTGCCAGCAGCTTAACCAGGGGATACGAGCAGTACTTC	CASSLTRGYEQYF
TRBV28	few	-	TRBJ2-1	TGTGCCAGCAGCTTAGGCGGGCCAATAAACAATGAGCAGTTCTTC	CASSLGGPINNEQFF
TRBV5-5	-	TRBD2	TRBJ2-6	TGTGCCAGCAGCCTGGGACTAGCGGCGGGGGCCAACGTCCTGACTTTC	CASSLGLAAGANVLTF
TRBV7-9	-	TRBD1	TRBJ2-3	TGTGCCAGCAGCGTGACAGGGCACACAGATACGCAGTATTTT	CASSVTGHTDTQYF
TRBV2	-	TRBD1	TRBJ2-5	TGTGCCAGCAGTCGGGACAGGGCTGAGACCCAGTACTTC	CASSRDRAETQYF
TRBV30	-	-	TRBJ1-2	TGTGCCTGGACCTTCGGAGGCAATGGCTACACCTTC	CAWTFGGNGYTF
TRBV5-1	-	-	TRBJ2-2	TGCGCCAGCAGCTTGAGGCAGGGAAGGACCGGGGAGCTGTTTTTT	CASSLRQGRTGELFF
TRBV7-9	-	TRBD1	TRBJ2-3	TGTGCCAGCAGCAGCACAGGGGGCGCGGGAGATACGCAGTATTTT	CASSSTGGAGDTQYF
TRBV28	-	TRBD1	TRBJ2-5	TGTGCCAGCAGTTCTTCATTCGGGACAGGGGGACTGGAGACCCAGTACTTC	CASSSSFGTGGLETQYF
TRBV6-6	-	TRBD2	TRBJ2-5	TGTGCCAGCAGGGTAGCGGGGAGCGGGACCCAGTACTTC	CASRVAGSGTQYF
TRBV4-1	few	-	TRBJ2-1	TGCGCCAGCAGCCAACCCCTCCGGGACACGGGAAATGAGCAGTTCTTC	CASSQPLRDTGNEQFF
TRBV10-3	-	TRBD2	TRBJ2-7	TGTGCCATCAGTGAGATACGGACTAGCGGGAGGTCCCACGAGCAGTACTTC	CAISEIRTSGRSHEQYF
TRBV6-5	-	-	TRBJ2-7	TGTGCCAGCAGTTACCCAACGGGAGATTCCTACGAGCAGTACTTC	CASSYPTGDSYEQYF
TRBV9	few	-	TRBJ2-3	TGTGCCAGCAGCCCCCGCGCTCGGGTAGAGGATACGCAGTATTTT	CASSPRARVEDTQYF
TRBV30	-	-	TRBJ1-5	TGTGCCTGGAGTAGGAGGGGCGAGCAGCCCCAGCATTTT	CAWSRRGEQPQHF
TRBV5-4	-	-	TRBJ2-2	TGTGCCAGCAGCCCTGTCAGCGCTCATGCTCCGAACACCGGGGAGCTGTTTTTT	CASSPVSAHAPNTGELFF
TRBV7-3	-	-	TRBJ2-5	TGTGCCAGCAGCCCCAGGACAGCTCGAGAGACCCAGTACTTC	CASSPRTARETQYF
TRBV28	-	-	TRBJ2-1	TGTGCCAGCAGTACTCGGGGACTCGGATCGGGGAATGAGCAGTTCTTC	CASSTRGLGSGNEQFF
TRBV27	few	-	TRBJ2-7	TGTGCCAGCAGTTTGGCAGGGATGGGGCAGTACTTC	CASSLAGMGQYF
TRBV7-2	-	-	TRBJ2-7	TGTGCCAGCAGCTCACGACAGTCCTACGAGCAGTACTTC	CASSSRQSYEQYF
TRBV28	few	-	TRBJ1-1	TGTGCCAGCAGTCCCGATAGCGGGGGAGCTTTCTTT	CASSPDSGGAFF
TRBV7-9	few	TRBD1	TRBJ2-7	TGTGCCAGCAGCTTCGGACAGGGCTACGAGCAGTACTTC	CASSFGQGYEQYF
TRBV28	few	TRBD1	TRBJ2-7	TGTGCCAGCATAGGCCGGGACAGGGGTCTCTACGAGCAGTACTTC	CASIGRDRGLYEQYF
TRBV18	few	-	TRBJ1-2	TGTGCCAGCTCACCACGACAGGAAGGGGTCGGGAGGTATGGCTACACCTTC	CASSPRQEGVGRYGYTF
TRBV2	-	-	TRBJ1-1	TGTGCCAGCAGTGTCAACAGGTTGAACACTGAAGCTTTCTTT	CASSVNRLNTEAFF
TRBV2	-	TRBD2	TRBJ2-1	TGTGCCAGCAGTGAAGCGCGACTAGCAACCTACAATGAGCAGTTCTTC	CASSEARLATYNEQFF
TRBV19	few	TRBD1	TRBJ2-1	TGTGCCAGTCGGAGAAGACAGGGGCAACTCAATGAGCAGTTCTTC	CASRRRQGQLNEQFF
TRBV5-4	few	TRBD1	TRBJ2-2	TGTGCCAGCAGCGCGAGCCGGGACAGGGTGGACACCGGGGAGCTGTTTTTT	CASSASRDRVDTGELFF
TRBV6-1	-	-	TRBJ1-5	TGTGCCAGCAGTGCATTGGAGAGCCAGCATTTT	CASSALESQHF
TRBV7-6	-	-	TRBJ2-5	TGTGCCAGCAGCTCCGACTTGGGAGAGACCCAGTACTTC	CASSSDLGETQYF
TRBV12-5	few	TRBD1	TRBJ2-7	TGTGCTAGTGGCCCCCAACCGGGACAGGCTTCCTACGAGCAGTACTTC	CASGPQPGQASYEQYF
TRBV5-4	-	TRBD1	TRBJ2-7	TGTGCCAGCAGCTGGGACAGGCAGGACGAGCAGTACTTC	CASSWDRQDEQYF
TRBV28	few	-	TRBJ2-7	TGTGCCAACTCACAGGGATCGGGCTACGAGCAGTACTTC	CANSQGSGYEQYF
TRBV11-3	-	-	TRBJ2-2	TGTGCCAGCAGCTTAGAGGGGGCTGGGGAGCTGTTTTTT	CASSLEGAGELFF
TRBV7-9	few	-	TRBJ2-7	TGTGCCAGCAGCTTACGCCAGTCCTACGAGCAGTACTTC	CASSLRQSYEQYF
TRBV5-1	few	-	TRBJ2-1	TGCGCCAGCAGCTTGGCCGCAGTTTCAAATGAGCAGTTCTTC	CASSLAAVSNEQFF
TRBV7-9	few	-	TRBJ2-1	TGTGCCAGCAGCTTAGCGCTGGGAGTTGAGCAGTTCTTC	CASSLALGVEQFF
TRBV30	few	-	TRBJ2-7	TGTGCCTGGAGCCGAGTTAGTTCCTACGAGCAGTACTTC	CAWSRVSSYEQYF
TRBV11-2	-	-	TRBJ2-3	TGTGCCAGCAGCTTAGTTAGGCTAGCTGATACGCAGTATTTT	CASSLVRLADTQYF
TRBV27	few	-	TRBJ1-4	TGTGCCAGCAGTCCCCTTGTTGGCAGTAATGAAAAACTGTTTTTT	CASSPLVGSNEKLFF
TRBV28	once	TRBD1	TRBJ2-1	TGTGCCAGCAGTTCGAGGACAGGGCCATACAATGAGCAGTTCTTC	CASSSRTGPYNEQFF
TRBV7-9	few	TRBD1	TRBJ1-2	TGTGCCAGCAGCGCCGGGACAGGGGGCTTAAATGGCTACACCTTC	CASSAGTGGLNGYTF
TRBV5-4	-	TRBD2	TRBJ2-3	TGTGCCAGCAGCGGCCTCGGGCGGGAGTCTCCAGATACGCAGTATTTT	CASSGLGRESPDTQYF
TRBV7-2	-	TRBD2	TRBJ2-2	TGTGCCAGCAGCAAGGGACTAGGGACCGGGGAGCTGTTTTTT	CASSKGLGTGELFF
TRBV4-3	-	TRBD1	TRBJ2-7	TGCGCCAGCAGCCAAGGGGGGACAGTGCGCGAGCAGTACTTC	CASSQGGTVREQYF
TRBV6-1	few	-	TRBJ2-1	TGTGCCAGCAGTCTACGTACAGGGCCTAGCAATGAGCAGTTCTTC	CASSLRTGPSNEQFF
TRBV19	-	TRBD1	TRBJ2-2	TGTGCCAGTAATTTAGGGACAGTGAACACCGGGGAGCTGTTTTTT	CASNLGTVNTGELFF